This entry concerns a single T cell receptor beta chain. What it binds is unknown. The data were produced by immunoSEQ multiplex PCR, yet TCRdb's version contains in-frame clones alone and is incomplete. The sample lists 60,000 to 65,000 clones, approximately 92% seen once, with about 10% in the top ten. This record belongs to a study of OX40 agonist ivuxolimab in advanced cancers. Across the study: Patients were about 83% male with ages about 23 to 80, mean 60. The study, taken as a whole, reports: In the 0.1 to 3.0 mg/kg range, CD4+ and CD8+ blood T cells had expanded clonally by week 6.

V trimming: 3 bases; J trimming: 2 bases; junction bases outside the gene matches: 7. Germline CDR1 and CDR2: LGHNA and YNFKEQ. The CDR3 covers 16 residues. This sequence joins TRBV4-2 and TRBJ2-7; 10 positions match TRBD2. The sequences come from CD4+ or CD8+ T cells sorted from blood, collected in a trial of the OX40 agonist ivuxolimab. This sequence was found in an adult with an advanced solid tumor such as melanoma, head and neck, liver or kidney cancer. CDR3 in DNA: TGTGCCAGCAGCCAGGACCCCGGGACTAGCGCCTACGAGCAGTACTTC. Protein: CASSQDPGTSAYEQYF.